The rows below give T cell receptor beta chains drawn from one sample of a study of blood T cell repertoires in COVID-19. Measured with immunoSEQ multiplex PCR; TCRdb has only the in-frame clones, and not every one. The data show some 350,000 clones, around 89% seen once. Sequencing input: PBMCs or T cells enriched from blood (not recorded which). The receptors here all came from a man aged 18 to 35 who had recovered from COVID-19. Both conserved end residues are part of each CDR3. Each record gives: J gene, CDR3 length, clone size, D gene, V gene, CDR3 protein, CDR3 DNA. The D gene is left open where the match is weak. Size values are once, few and many counts, or a class for expanded clones, and some rows have none.

j_call: TRBJ2-2; cdr3_length: 14; clone_size: once; d_call: TRBD2; v_call: TRBV6-2/TRBV6-3; cdr3_aa: CASSYTGGSGELFF; cdr3_nt: TGTGCCAGCAGTTATACGGGGGGATCCGGGGAGCTGTTTTTT
j_call: TRBJ1-6; cdr3_length: 14; clone_size: -; d_call: -; v_call: TRBV27; cdr3_aa: CASRNGGGNSPLHF; cdr3_nt: TGTGCCAGCCGTAACGGTGGAGGAAATTCACCCCTCCACTTT
j_call: TRBJ1-2; cdr3_length: 16; clone_size: -; d_call: TRBD1; v_call: TRBV28; cdr3_aa: CASSPQGADGDRGYTF; cdr3_nt: TGTGCCAGCAGTCCCCAGGGGGCAGATGGTGATCGCGGCTACACCTTC
j_call: TRBJ2-3; cdr3_length: 17; clone_size: -; d_call: -; v_call: TRBV29-1; cdr3_aa: CSVEEPTGRTITDTQYF; cdr3_nt: TGCAGCGTTGAAGAACCCACAGGGAGAACGATCACAGATACGCAGTATTTT
j_call: TRBJ2-7; cdr3_length: 14; clone_size: -; d_call: TRBD1; v_call: TRBV5-1; cdr3_aa: CASNPGTGGREQYF; cdr3_nt: TGCGCCAGCAACCCCGGGACAGGGGGTAGGGAGCAGTACTTC
j_call: TRBJ1-4; cdr3_length: 15; clone_size: once; d_call: TRBD1; v_call: TRBV7-9; cdr3_aa: CASSPSTGRGEKLFF; cdr3_nt: TGTGCCAGCAGTCCCTCGACAGGGAGAGGAGAAAAACTGTTTTTT
j_call: TRBJ1-3; cdr3_length: 14; clone_size: -; d_call: -; v_call: TRBV30; cdr3_aa: CAWSVGNSGNTIYF; cdr3_nt: TGTGCCTGGAGTGTCGGGAATTCCGGAAACACCATATATTTT
j_call: TRBJ2-1; cdr3_length: 15; clone_size: once; d_call: TRBD1; v_call: TRBV2; cdr3_aa: CASSQDRGSYNEQFF; cdr3_nt: TGTGCCAGCAGTCAGGACAGGGGGAGCTACAATGAGCAGTTCTTC
j_call: TRBJ1-2; cdr3_length: 15; clone_size: -; d_call: TRBD1; v_call: TRBV6-5; cdr3_aa: CASRPTGGAEYGYTF; cdr3_nt: TGTGCCAGCCGTCCAACAGGGGGCGCAGAGTATGGCTACACCTTC
j_call: TRBJ2-2; cdr3_length: 15; clone_size: -; d_call: TRBD1; v_call: TRBV7-7; cdr3_aa: CASSAGTGSTGELFF; cdr3_nt: TGTGCCAGCAGCGCCGGGACAGGGAGCACCGGGGAGCTGTTTTTT
j_call: TRBJ2-7; cdr3_length: 16; clone_size: -; d_call: -; v_call: TRBV30; cdr3_aa: CAWSVLYGGTPYEQYF; cdr3_nt: TGTGCCTGGAGTGTACTATATGGCGGGACCCCCTACGAGCAGTACTTC
j_call: TRBJ2-1; cdr3_length: 18; clone_size: -; d_call: TRBD1; v_call: TRBV4-2; cdr3_aa: CASSQEGQPGGRHNEQFF; cdr3_nt: TGTGCCAGCAGCCAAGAAGGGCAGCCAGGGGGCCGGCACAATGAGCAGTTCTTC
j_call: TRBJ2-3; cdr3_length: 19; clone_size: few; d_call: TRBD2; v_call: TRBV9; cdr3_aa: CASSFTGTSGGAGTDTQYF; cdr3_nt: TGTGCCAGCAGCTTTACCGGGACTAGCGGGGGGGCCGGCACAGATACGCAGTATTTT